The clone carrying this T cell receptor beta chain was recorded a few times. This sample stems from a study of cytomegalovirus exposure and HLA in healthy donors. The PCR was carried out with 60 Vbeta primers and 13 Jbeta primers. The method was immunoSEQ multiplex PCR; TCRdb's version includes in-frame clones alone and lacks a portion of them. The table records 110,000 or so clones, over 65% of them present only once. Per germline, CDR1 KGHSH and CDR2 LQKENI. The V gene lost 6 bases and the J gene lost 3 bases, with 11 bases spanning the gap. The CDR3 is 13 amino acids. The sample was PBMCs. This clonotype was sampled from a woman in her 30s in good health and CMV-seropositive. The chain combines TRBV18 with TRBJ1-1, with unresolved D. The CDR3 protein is CASSSNRDTEAFF. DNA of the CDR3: TGTGCCAGCTCGTCTAATCGGGACACTGAAGCTTTCTTT.